Presented here are 4 T cell receptor beta chains from one specimen sequenced in a study of CD8 T cells in Susac syndrome. Random-hexamer reverse transcription was applied to about 0.45 to 1 ug RNA. TCRdb re-derived calls from the immunoSEQ multiplex PCR reads in MiXCR, one entry per CDR3 protein. The table includes 250,000 to 300,000 distinct CDR3 sequences, around 83% detected once. Source material: CD8+ T cells from PBMCs. Receptors originate from a human donor with multiple sclerosis.

This chain connects TRBV6-2 or TRBV6-3 to TRBJ2-1, with D perhaps TRBD1 or TRBD2 (5 bases each). The CDR3 length is 16 residues. The germline V gene encodes CDR1 MNHEY and CDR2 SVGEGT. The germline V and J ends were trimmed by 6 bases and 4 bases, with 19 bases remaining between them. CDR3 DNA: TGTGCCAGCAGACATACCGGGACCCCCGTTTACAATGAGCAGTTCTTC. Its translation: CASRHTGTPVYNEQFF.

V usage is TRBV18 and J usage is TRBJ1-2; no definite D call. Germline lookup yields CDR1 KGHSH and CDR2 LQKENI. The V end was cut by 3 bases, the J end by 3 bases, with 11 bases between. This CDR3 has 14 residues. The CDR3 protein is CASSPGGKYYGYTF. For the CDR3, the DNA is TGTGCCAGCTCACCGGGAGGGAAGTACTATGGCTACACCTTC.

This sequence joins TRBV29-1 and TRBJ1-5, with a possible D match to TRBD1 (5 bases). Germline-derived CDR1 and CDR2 are SQVTM and ANQGSEA. Trimming cost V 6 bases and J 11 bases, with 17 bases left between them. The CDR3 is made up of 12 amino acids. CDR3 amino acids: CSVWSPLGAQHF. The CDR3 DNA sequence: TGCAGCGTGTGGAGTCCCTTGGGGGCCCAGCATTTT.

The genes are TRBV2 and TRBJ2-6; D perhaps matches TRBD1 (6 bases). Per the germline V gene, CDR1 is SNHLY and CDR2 is FYNNEI. The CDR3 consists of 14 residues. Trimming cost V 9 bases and J 6 bases, with 15 bases left between them. The CDR3 loop reads CASREGHMANVLTF. The CDR3 region has the DNA TGTGCCAGTCGTGAGGGACATATGGCCAACGTCCTGACTTTC.